The 32 T cell receptor beta chains below all came from one sample that was sequenced in a study of technical replicates of blood from a handful of donors. TCRdb's copy holds only in-frame clones and misses some; the assay was immunoSEQ multiplex PCR. Counted here are 80,000 to 95,000 clones, over 85% occurring once; the ten biggest clones make up 0.2% to 0.3%. The sequencing input was T cells isolated from PBMCs. The receptors stem from a human donor in good health.

Concerning this clone itself: One end of the junction does not line up with germline, which may come from a read error. The V gene is TRBV7-7, the J gene TRBJ2-2; 11 nucleotides line up with TRBD2. The CDR3 is 16 residues long. Germline CDR1 SSHAT, CDR2 FNYEAQ (reference sequence). Here the CDR3 reads CASSPGLAGNTGELFF. CDR3 nucleotide sequence: TGTGCTAGCAGCCCTGGACTAGCGGGGAACACCGGGGAGCTGTTTTTT. Complete variable domain (other parts from reference TRBV7-7 and TRBJ2-2): GAGVSQSPRYKVTKRGQDVTLRCDPISSHATLYWYQQALGQGPEFLTYFNYEAQPDKSGLPSDRFSAERPEGSISTLTIQRTEQRDSAMYRCASSPGLAGNTGELFFGEGSRLTVL.

The genes are TRBV6-1 and TRBJ1-1; D ambiguous. The ends were cut back, 9 bases at V and 0 bases at J, with 8 bases in the middle. Germline V gene data show CDR1 as MNHNS and CDR2 as SASEGT. This CDR3 has 12 amino acids. CDR3 DNA sequence: TGTGCCAGTCGGGGTTTGAACACTGAAGCTTTCTTT. This encodes CASRGLNTEAFF.

This chain uses TRBV7-3 with TRBJ2-1, with unresolved D. Germline V gene data show CDR1 as SGHTA and CDR2 as FQGTGA. This CDR3 contains 13 residues. V was trimmed by 1 base and J by 5 bases, leaving 6 bases between them. CDR3 sequence reads: CASSLNRDNEQFF. CDR3 nucleotides: TGTGCCAGCAGCTTAAACCGCGACAATGAGCAGTTCTTC.

CDR3 nucleotide sequence: TGCAGCGTTGCCCCTACGGCGGCGGGGGGCGAGCAGTACTTC. It encodes CSVAPTAAGGEQYF. The V and J genes are TRBV29-1 and TRBJ2-7, with 8 bases matching TRBD2. V was pared by 4 bases and J by 6 bases, with 11 bases of the junction left unmatched. CDR3 length equals 14 residues. The germline gives CDR1 SQVTM, CDR2 ANQGSEA.

This clone was seen only a few times. The chain employs TRBV5-1 and TRBJ1-2; tentatively, D is TRBD1 (6 bases). Trimming pared 0 bases from V and 1 base from J, leaving 10 bases between. The CDR3 covers 15 residues. Looked up from germline, CDR1 is SGHRS and CDR2 is YFSETQ. The CDR3 reads CASSLERTVNYGYTF. In nucleotides, the CDR3 is TGCGCCAGCAGCTTGGAAAGGACAGTTAACTATGGCTACACCTTC.

This chain joins TRBV5-1 and TRBJ2-3, with TRBD1 identical over 8 bases. V was pared by 4 bases and J by 4 bases, with 8 bases of the junction left unmatched. Germline loops: CDR1 SGHRS, CDR2 YFSETQ. The CDR3 contains 15 residues. The CDR3: CASSVGQGGSDTQYF. CDR3 bases: TGCGCCAGCAGCGTCGGACAGGGTGGATCAGATACGCAGTATTTT. The complete variable domain, with remaining parts taken from reference TRBV5-1 and TRBJ2-3, reads KAGVTQTPRYLIKTRGQQVTLSCSPISGHRSVSWYQQTPGQGLQFLFEYFSETQRNKGNFPGRFSGRQFSNSRSEMNVSTLELGDSALYLCASSVGQGGSDTQYFGPGTRLTVL.

The V and J genes are TRBV10-2 and TRBJ2-1; 8 nucleotides match TRBD2. With V trimmed by 4 bases and J by 4 bases, 6 bases remained unmatched. CDR1 and CDR2 (germline): WSHSY, SAAADI. CDR3 length: 15 residues. The CDR3 here is CASSGIQRGYNEQFF. DNA of the CDR3: TGCGCCAGCAGTGGGATCCAGCGGGGGTACAATGAGCAGTTCTTC.

V and J are TRBV4-1 and TRBJ2-5; D gene uncertain. Germline CDR1 and CDR2: MGHRA and YSYEKL. V gave up 0 bases and J gave up 1 base, with 12 bases separating them. CDR3 length: 16 residues. The CDR3 region is CASSQDLLGLQETQYF. The CDR3 DNA reads as TGCGCCAGCAGCCAAGATTTGCTAGGCCTCCAAGAGACCCAGTACTTC.

CDR3 coding DNA: TGTGCCAGCAGCCATGGGACAGGGCAAGAGACCCAGTACTTC. Translating it yields CASSHGTGQETQYF. This chain connects TRBV7-8 to TRBJ2-5; the match to TRBD1 covers 9 bases. CDR3 length: 14 amino acids. The germline V gene has CDR1 SGHVS and CDR2 FQNEAQ. J lost 2 bases, V lost 5 bases, and 3 bases had no gene match.

This clone has a single count. The V gene is TRBV5-1, the J gene TRBJ2-5, with TRBD1 as a possible D gene (5 bases). The CDR3 runs 13 residues. In germline, CDR1 is SGHRS, CDR2 YFSETQ. V shed 4 bases and J shed 4 bases, with 11 bases lying between them. CDR3 amino acids: CASSGRQLETQYF. The DNA for the CDR3 is TGCGCCAGCAGCGGTAGACAGCTAGAGACCCAGTACTTC.

The chain has TRBV20-1 and TRBJ1-2, with D possibly matching TRBD1 (5 bases). V shed 2 bases and J shed 6 bases, with 7 bases lying between them. This CDR3 spans 11 amino acids. From germline, CDR1 is DFQATT and CDR2 SNEGSKA (reference sequence). The CDR3 DNA follows: TGCAGTGCTAGACAGGGCCATGGCTACACCTTC. Translated: CSARQGHGYTF.

Points on this clone: Additional DNA sequences in this sample encode the identical CDR3. The chain employs TRBV11-3 and TRBJ2-7, with 9 bases matching TRBD1. V shed 0 bases and J 0 bases; nucleotides not matched to a gene: 3. Germline CDR1 SGHNT, CDR2 YENEEA. This CDR3 contains 16 residues. The CDR3 here is CASSLEKTGGSYEQYF. CDR3 sequence (DNA): TGTGCCAGCAGCTTAGAGAAGACAGGGGGCTCCTACGAGCAGTACTTC.

V usage is TRBV29-1 and J usage is TRBJ1-3, with a weak D call TRBD1 (6 bases). CDR3 length: 13 amino acids. Trimming removed 7 bases at V and 0 bases at J, with 10 bases between. The germline gives CDR1 SQVTM, CDR2 ANQGSEA. The CDR3 here is CSAQGDSGNTIYF. CDR3 nucleotides: TGCAGCGCACAGGGAGACTCTGGAAACACCATATATTTT.

The chain employs TRBV10-3 and TRBJ1-2, with a tentative D call TRBD1 (5 bases). The CDR3 length is 16 residues. CDR1 is ENHRY, CDR2 SYGVKD, per germline. V lost 8 bases and J lost 8, with 27 bases in between. The CDR3 protein is CAIAQGERKGLGGYTF. CDR3 sequence (DNA): TGTGCCATCGCTCAGGGTGAAAGGAAGGGACTAGGAGGCTACACCTTC.

The chain recombines TRBV21-1 with TRBJ1-6; the table's TRBD1 call for D was not verified on the DNA. TRBV21-1 is flagged as a pseudogene. The CDR3 is 14 amino acids. CDR3: CASSPGQGYSPLHF. In DNA form, the CDR3 reads TGTGCCAGCAGTCCGGGACAGGGCTATTCACCCCTCCACTTT.

V is TRBV5-1 and J is TRBJ2-7, with TRBD1 matching over 8 bases. CDR3 length: 14 residues. The germline CDR1 and CDR2 sequences are SGHRS and YFSETQ. The trim removed 5 bases at V and 6 bases at J, leaving 10 bases unmatched. For the CDR3, the DNA is TGCGCCAGCAGAGGAGCAGGGGGCTCAGGCGAGCAGTACTTC. Protein: CASRGAGGSGEQYF.

The V and J genes are TRBV11-2 and TRBJ2-1; D might be TRBD2 (6 bases). The germline gives CDR1 SGHAT, CDR2 FQNNGV. Trimming took 3 bases from V and 0 from J, leaving 18 bases between them. The CDR3 length is 18 residues. CDR3 sequence (DNA): TGTGCCAGCAGCTTGGGGAGGAAAACTACGAGCTCCTACAATGAGCAGTTCTTC. This gives the protein CASSLGRKTTSSYNEQFF.

The chain combines TRBV12-5 with TRBJ2-2, with TRBD2 as a possible D gene (6 bases). Germline V CDR1 and CDR2: LGHNT, FRNRAP. Trimming stripped 11 bases from V and 4 bases from J, with 20 bases between. The CDR3 has 15 amino acids. CDR3 sequence reads: CAGGGRDRGTGELFF. The CDR3 nucleotides are TGTGCTGGCGGCGGGCGGGATCGGGGCACCGGGGAGCTGTTTTTT.

The V and J genes are TRBV7-9 and TRBJ2-3; 11 nucleotides align to TRBD2. This CDR3 comprises 15 residues. Germline V CDR1 and CDR2: SEHNR, FQNEAQ (reference sequence). The J segment lost 5 bases and the V segment lost 2 bases, leaving 3 bases of the junction unmatched. The CDR3 DNA reads TGTGCCAGCAGCTTACGTCTAGCGGGAGGAGATACGCAGTATTTT. Translated: CASSLRLAGGDTQYF.

The chain recombines TRBV30 with TRBJ1-6; 7 bases are shared with TRBD1. CDR1 and CDR2 from the germline V gene are GTSNPN and SVGIG (reference sequence). The CDR3 runs 17 residues. V shed 0 bases, J shed 0 bases, and the junction held 5 bases outside the gene matches. The CDR3 loop is CAWSVGQPSSYNSPLHF. The CDR3 DNA follows: TGTGCCTGGAGTGTGGGACAGCCTAGCTCCTATAATTCACCCCTCCACTTT.

The V gene is TRBV4-1, the J gene TRBJ1-2, with 7 bases matching TRBD1. V shed 4 bases and J 0 bases; nucleotides not matched to a gene: 8. CDR3 size: 16 residues. The V gene's germline CDR1 is MGHRA and CDR2 YSYEKL. The CDR3 DNA sequence: TGCGCCAGCAGCCCTCGGAGGACAGGCCCTAACTATGGCTACACCTTC. Its translation is CASSPRRTGPNYGYTF.

V is TRBV5-1 and J is TRBJ1-2, with D unclear. From germline, CDR1 is SGHRS and CDR2 YFSETQ. The CDR3 totals 14 residues. Trimming left V 2 bases short and J 8 bases short, with 16 bases between. CDR3 amino acids: CASSFRGPTQGYTF. In DNA form, the CDR3 reads TGCGCCAGCAGCTTTCGAGGGCCGACGCAAGGCTACACCTTC.

The rearrangement joins TRBV7-6 to TRBJ2-1, with TRBD1 as a possible D gene (5 bases). Germline V gives CDR1 SGHVS, CDR2 FNYEAQ. Between the trimmed V and J ends, which lost 1 base and 5 bases, there was a span of 15 bases. CDR3 length: 16 residues. As DNA, the CDR3 is TGTGCCAGCAGCTTAGTTTTCAGCCAGGGAAACAATGAGCAGTTCTTC. Encoded protein: CASSLVFSQGNNEQFF. Full variable domain (outside the CDR3, taken from reference TRBV7-6 and TRBJ2-1): GAGVSQSPRYKVTKRGQDVALRCDPISGHVSLYWYRQALGQGPEFLTYFNYEAQQDKSGLPNDRFSAERPEGSISTLTIQRTEQRDSAMYRCASSLVFSQGNNEQFFGPGTRLTVL.

The genes are TRBV29-1 and TRBJ2-1; D ambiguous. Germline loops: CDR1 SQVTM, CDR2 ANQGSEA. Trimming cost V 0 bases and J 4 bases, with 7 bases left between them. This CDR3 spans 13 amino acids. The CDR3 DNA sequence: TGCAGCGTTGAAGATCAGAATTACAATGAGCAGTTCTTC. Translated: CSVEDQNYNEQFF.

The chain joins TRBV15 to TRBJ1-5; 12 positions match TRBD1. V dropped 0 bases and J dropped 4; count of bases not matched to a gene: 10. CDR3 length: 19 amino acids. Germline loops: CDR1 LNHNV, CDR2 YYDKDF (reference sequence). CDR3: CATSRDSGTGGEWNQPQHF. CDR3 nucleotides: TGTGCCACCAGCAGAGACTCCGGGACAGGGGGCGAGTGGAATCAGCCCCAGCATTTT.

The chain employs TRBV28 and TRBJ1-1; possibly TRBD1 for D (5 bases). V gave up 6 bases and J gave up 5 bases, with 22 bases separating them. Germline V gives CDR1 MDHEN, CDR2 SYDVKM. The CDR3 extends over 16 amino acids. The DNA for the CDR3 is TGTGCCAGCAGCCTGTCAGGGATTCTGCTGGGAACTGAAGCTTTCTTT. This translates into CASSLSGILLGTEAFF.

The rearrangement links TRBV28 to TRBJ2-3; 8 nucleotides line up with TRBD1. The V gene's germline CDR1 is MDHEN and CDR2 SYDVKM. The CDR3 spans 17 residues. V gave up 3 bases and J gave up 4 bases; unmatched junction bases: 12. The CDR3 DNA follows: TGTGCCAGCAGTTTCGACACGAGACAGGGGATAGCAGATACGCAGTATTTT. The encoded protein is CASSFDTRQGIADTQYF.

This sequence joins TRBV5-6 and TRBJ1-2, with D hard to call. V dropped 1 base and J dropped 5 bases, with 6 bases sitting between them. CDR1 and CDR2 (germline): SGHDT, YYEEEE. The CDR3 length is 12 residues. In nucleotides, the CDR3 is TGTGCCAGCAGCTTGACTACGTATGGCTACACCTTC. Amino acid sequence: CASSLTTYGYTF.

This clone occurred once. The chain employs TRBV27 and TRBJ2-3, with a possible D match to TRBD2 (6 bases). V lost 4 bases, J lost 1 base, and 15 bases lay in between. The CDR3 contains 16 residues. CDR1 and CDR2 (germline): MNHEY, SMNVEV (reference sequence). The CDR3 nucleotides read TGTGCCAGCAGTTACGTCGTAGCGGCCGGCACAGATACGCAGTATTTT. Protein product: CASSYVVAAGTDTQYF.

The CDR3 loop is CASSPGTSGTDTQYF. The CDR3 bases are TGTGCCAGCAGCCCCGGGACTAGCGGCACAGATACGCAGTATTTT. The chain carries TRBV7-9 and TRBJ2-3, with 10 bases aligning to TRBD2. CDR1 is SEHNR and CDR2 is FQNEAQ in the germline V gene (reference sequence). With 5 bases clipped from V and 1 base from J, the junction kept 3 bases outside the gene matches. This CDR3 is 15 amino acids long.

The chain has TRBV5-1 and TRBJ2-5; D is unresolved. V was cut by 4 bases and J by 5 bases, with 18 bases left in between. Germline loops: CDR1 SGHRS, CDR2 YFSETQ. CDR3 length: 15 amino acids. The CDR3 nucleotides read TGCGCCAGCAGCAGCACCACACGGGTTGGGGAGACCCAGTACTTC. It specifies CASSSTTRVGETQYF.

This rearrangement joins TRBV7-6 to TRBJ1-1, with TRBD1 matching over 9 bases. Per the germline V gene, CDR1 is SGHVS and CDR2 is FNYEAQ. The CDR3 runs to 18 residues. With V trimmed by 3 bases and J by 3 bases, 14 bases remained unmatched. CDR3 DNA sequence: TGTGCCAGCAGCTTGACCGGACAGGGGCTGGGTAGGGACACTGAAGCTTTCTTT. Translation: CASSLTGQGLGRDTEAFF.